The TCR beta chain under discussion was sequenced for a study of cytomegalovirus exposure and HLA in healthy donors. Study outcomes and limitations: Most TCR sequences showed up rarely, but some public TCRs showed up in many donors.

Of note for this clone: Its specificity is not known.

The CDR3 is made up of 17 amino acids. Unmatched junction bases numbered 9, after V lost 3 bases and J lost 5 bases. Per germline, CDR1 SQVTM and CDR2 ANQGSEA. In the PCR, 60 Vbeta and 13 Jbeta primers were used. Some clones are missing from TCRdb's copy, which holds only in-frame ones; the method was immunoSEQ multiplex PCR. This sample carries fewer than 250,000 clones, roughly 80% of them seen once, and the ten largest clones take 2.9%. Material: PBMCs. V is TRBV29-1 and J is TRBJ2-3; 15 bases are shared with TRBD2. The origin of this receptor is a man aged 25-45 years in good health and CMV-seronegative. CDR3 bases: TGCAGCGTTGAGCCAGGACTAGCGGGGGGGCGGGGAGATACGCAGTATTTT. It translates to CSVEPGLAGGRGDTQYF.